The 26 T cell receptor beta chains presented below share a single source sample, sequenced in a study of cytomegalovirus exposure and HLA in healthy donors. PCR used 60 Vbeta primers and 13 Jbeta primers. Assay: immunoSEQ multiplex PCR; the TCRdb copy retains only in-frame clones and omits some. The specimen's table records just over 80,000 clones. Material: PBMCs. Every receptor here comes from a young woman in good health and CMV-seronegative.

The chain links TRBV30 to TRBJ2-1, with TRBD2 identical over 8 bases. The CDR3 extends over 15 amino acids. V was clipped by 3 bases and J by 1 base; unmatched bases: 5. Germline CDR1 reads GTSNPN; CDR2 reads SVGIG (reference sequence). The CDR3 nucleotides are TGTGCCTGGAGCCCGACTAGCGTTTCCTACAATGAGCAGTTCTTC. Translated, it gives CAWSPTSVSYNEQFF.

The chain is built from TRBV18 and TRBJ2-1; possibly TRBD1 for D (6 bases). This CDR3 spans 13 amino acids. The germline V and J ends were trimmed by 5 bases and 5 bases, with 10 bases remaining between them. Germline CDR1 and CDR2: KGHSH and LQKENI. CDR3 sequence reads: CASSADSDNEQFF. CDR3 sequence (DNA): TGTGCCAGCTCAGCGGACAGCGACAATGAGCAGTTCTTC.

V usage is TRBV13 and J usage is TRBJ2-1, with 8 nucleotides matching TRBD2. Looked up from germline, CDR1 is PRHDT and CDR2 is FYEKMQ (reference sequence). The junction had 7 bases not matched to a gene; V was cut back by 5 bases and J by 4 bases. This CDR3 contains 15 residues. For the CDR3, the DNA is TGTGCCAGCAGCCCCCGGGGGGGCGAATACAATGAGCAGTTCTTC. Translation: CASSPRGGEYNEQFF.

The J gene is TRBJ2-1, the V gene TRBV2; 8 bases align to TRBD1. CDR1 is SNHLY, CDR2 FYNNEI, per germline. The CDR3 contains 15 residues. V trimming: 6 bases; J trimming: 5 bases; junction bases outside the gene matches: 9. CDR3 amino acids: CASRGQVGFDNEQFF. The CDR3 nucleotides are TGTGCCAGCAGGGGACAGGTGGGTTTTGACAATGAGCAGTTCTTC.

This rearrangement joins TRBV4-1 to TRBJ2-2, with a tentative D call TRBD2 (5 bases). Trimming removed 0 bases from V and 4 bases from J, with 12 bases in between. Germline CDR1 and CDR2: MGHRA and YSYEKL. This CDR3 is built from 16 residues. CDR3 protein: CASSQDRTALTGELFF. The CDR3, as DNA: TGCGCCAGCAGCCAAGATCGGACTGCTCTCACCGGGGAGCTGTTTTTT.

The chain couples TRBV2 to TRBJ2-5, with a tentative D call TRBD2 (6 bases). The CDR3 contains 15 residues. Between the trimmed V and J ends, which lost 5 bases and 1 base, there was a span of 14 bases. CDR1 and CDR2 (germline): SNHLY, FYNNEI. The CDR3 sequence is CASSLTWGVQETQYF. Here the CDR3 DNA reads TGTGCCAGCAGTTTGACTTGGGGGGTCCAAGAGACCCAGTACTTC.

V and J are TRBV18 and TRBJ2-2, with a possible D match to TRBD1 (6 bases). The V end lost 4 bases, the J end lost 2 bases, and 14 bases lay between the germline ends. CDR1 and CDR2 from the germline V gene are KGHSH and LQKENI. The CDR3 consists of 16 residues. CDR3: CASSLGQLSNTGELFF. CDR3 DNA sequence: TGTGCCAGCTCACTCGGACAGTTGAGCAACACCGGGGAGCTGTTTTTT.

This chain uses TRBV6-6 with TRBJ2-7, with D tentatively TRBD2 (6 bases). Germline CDR1 MNHNY, CDR2 SVGAGI (reference sequence). Trimming stripped 0 bases from V and 9 bases from J, with 12 bases between. This CDR3 has 13 amino acids. The CDR3 is CASSYSSPGGQYF. The CDR3, as DNA: TGTGCCAGCAGTTACTCGTCTCCCGGGGGGCAGTACTTC.

J is TRBJ2-7 and V is TRBV6-1; tentatively, D is TRBD2 (5 bases). The germline CDR1 and CDR2 sequences are MNHNS and SASEGT. Trimming cost V 8 bases and J 3 bases, with 14 bases left between them. The CDR3 covers 13 residues. DNA for the CDR3: TGTGCCAGCGGGGAGACCCGGGGCTACGAGCAGTACTTC. This encodes CASGETRGYEQYF.

V gene TRBV4-1 combines with J gene TRBJ2-2; the D gene is possibly TRBD2 (5 bases). The CDR3 is 13 amino acids. Per germline, CDR1 MGHRA and CDR2 YSYEKL. V gave up 1 base and J gave up 7 bases, with 7 bases separating them. CDR3 sequence: CASSQVGGGELFF. DNA of the CDR3: TGCGCCAGCAGCCAAGTAGGAGGCGGGGAGCTGTTTTTT.

The chain couples TRBV19 to TRBJ2-1; a weak D match, TRBD2 (5 bases). CDR3 size: 14 residues. V was cut by 5 bases and J by 4 bases, with 12 bases left in between. CDR1 LNHDA and CDR2 SQIVND come from the germline V gene (reference sequence). The CDR3: CASSGSAIYNEQFF. The CDR3 nucleotides are TGTGCCAGTAGTGGTAGCGCGATTTACAATGAGCAGTTCTTC.

CDR3 bases: TGTGCCAGTAGTATCAGGGGTCGGAATCAGCCCCAGCATTTT. It codes for CASSIRGRNQPQHF. The chain is built from TRBV19 and TRBJ1-5; D might be TRBD1 (6 bases). From germline, CDR1 is LNHDA and CDR2 SQIVND (reference sequence). CDR3 length: 14 amino acids. V was pared by 3 bases and J by 4 bases, with 10 bases between.

This rearrangement joins TRBV6-1 to TRBJ2-7; 7 positions agree with TRBD1. There are 18 residues in the CDR3. J was trimmed by 0 bases and V by 3 bases; bases with no gene match: 14. Germline CDR1 is MNHNS and CDR2 is SASEGT. The CDR3 sequence is CASSETPTRQGGSYEQYF. CDR3 DNA sequence: TGTGCCAGCAGTGAGACTCCAACTCGACAGGGTGGCTCCTACGAGCAGTACTTC.

This chain links TRBV6-1 with TRBJ1-5; D unresolved. The CDR3 has 14 residues. Germline CDR1 is MNHNS and CDR2 is SASEGT. Trimming cost V 2 bases and J 3 bases, with 8 bases left between them. CDR3 coding DNA: TGTGCCAGCAGTGAATTGCAGTTCAATCAGCCCCAGCATTTT. It is translated as CASSELQFNQPQHF.

This chain joins TRBV30 and TRBJ2-4; 14 nucleotides match TRBD2. V lost 3 bases to trimming and J lost 10 bases; unmatched junction nucleotides: 5. The CDR3 length is 14 residues. Looked up from germline, CDR1 is GTSNPN and CDR2 is SVGIG (reference sequence). CDR3 nucleotides: TGTGCCTGGAGACCGGGACTAGCGGGAGAAATTCAGTACTTC. Translation gives CAWRPGLAGEIQYF.

The genes are TRBV7-2 and TRBJ2-3, with TRBD2 matching 10 bases. The V segment lost 1 base and the J segment 1 base; nucleotides outside the gene matches: 2. This CDR3 spans 16 amino acids. From germline, CDR1 is SGHTA and CDR2 FQGNSA. Written as DNA, the CDR3 is TGTGCCAGCAGCTTAGGGCTAGCGGGGGGCACAGATACGCAGTATTTT. This encodes CASSLGLAGGTDTQYF.

The chain uses TRBV4-2 and TRBJ2-7; a possible D gene is TRBD1 (5 bases). V gave up 0 bases and J gave up 5 bases, with 11 bases separating them. Germline CDR1 LGHNA, CDR2 YNFKEQ. The CDR3 is 14 amino acids. CDR3 nucleotides: TGTGCCAGCAGCCAAGAGGGGCAGGCCCACGAGCAGTACTTC. Translating gives CASSQEGQAHEQYF.

Here the CDR3 DNA reads TGTGCCTGGAGTGCCAGGGTGCCTAACCTTCTCTACGAGCAGTACTTC. Translated, it gives CAWSARVPNLLYEQYF. This chain uses TRBV30 with TRBJ2-7; D might be TRBD1 (5 bases). CDR1 GTSNPN and CDR2 SVGIG come from the germline V gene (reference sequence). V lost 1 base to trimming and J lost 3 bases, with 19 bases between them. CDR3 size: 16 residues.

This CDR3 reads CASSYEGLPLHF. The CDR3, as DNA: TGTGCCAGCAGTTACGAGGGTTTGCCCCTCCACTTT. The chain has TRBV6-6 and TRBJ1-6; unclear D gene. In germline, CDR1 is MNHNY, CDR2 SVGAGI (reference sequence). V lost 2 bases and J 13 bases, leaving 9 bases between the germline ends. CDR3 length: 12 amino acids.

CDR3 loop: CASSISGGTETQYF. The CDR3 coding sequence is TGTGCCAGTAGTATAAGTGGGGGGACAGAGACCCAGTACTTC. The rearrangement uses TRBV19 and TRBJ2-5; a possible D gene is TRBD2 (6 bases). The V and J ends lost 2 bases and 4 bases respectively, with 11 bases between them. Germline assignment: CDR1 LNHDA and CDR2 SQIVND (reference sequence). The CDR3 loop spans 14 amino acids. The full variable domain, rest sourced from reference TRBV19 and TRBJ2-5, is DGGITQSPKYLFRKEGQNVTLSCEQNLNHDAMYWYRQDPGQGLRLIYYSQIVNDFQKGDIAEGYSVSREKKESFPLTVTSAQKNPTAFYLCASSISGGTETQYFGPGTRLLVL.

The chain recombines TRBV5-6 with TRBJ1-1, with 7 bases that match TRBD1. J was trimmed by 8 bases and V by 4 bases; bases with no gene match: 20. Germline V CDR1 and CDR2: SGHDT, YYEEEE. The CDR3 is made up of 17 amino acids. CDR3: CASSHSKGAVGKGEAFF. CDR3 nucleotide sequence: TGTGCCAGCAGCCACTCCAAGGGGGCGGTTGGTAAGGGGGAAGCTTTCTTT.

The genes are TRBV30 and TRBJ2-1; D gene unclear. The V gene lost 5 bases and the J gene lost 5 bases, with 7 bases spanning the gap. This CDR3 is 11 amino acids long. CDR1 and CDR2 from the germline V gene are GTSNPN and SVGIG (reference sequence). Written as DNA, the CDR3 is TGTGCCTGGCGGAGTGACAATGAGCAGTTCTTC. It codes for CAWRSDNEQFF.

V usage is TRBV6-1 and J usage is TRBJ2-3; no clear D gene. V was shortened by 6 bases and J by 5 bases, with 12 bases between the two germline ends. The CDR3 loop spans 13 amino acids. Germline V gene sequence: CDR1 MNHNS, CDR2 SASEGT. The CDR3 region is CASSGTDGDTQYF. The DNA for the CDR3 is TGTGCCAGCAGCGGCACAGACGGAGATACGCAGTATTTT.

This sequence joins TRBV18 and TRBJ2-7, with 9 bases identical to TRBD2. The V and J ends lost 2 bases and 5 bases, in that order; junction bases with no gene match: 10. Looked up from germline, CDR1 is KGHSH and CDR2 is LQKENI. The CDR3 covers 16 residues. CDR3 loop: CASSPKKASGVNEQYF. In DNA, the CDR3 is TGTGCCAGCTCACCAAAAAAGGCTAGCGGGGTCAACGAGCAGTACTTC.

V is TRBV5-1 and J is TRBJ2-7; 10 nucleotides match TRBD2. The germline V gene encodes CDR1 SGHRS and CDR2 YFSETQ. The CDR3 length is 15 residues. Trimming at V came to 0 bases and at J to 1 base, leaving 1 base not matched to a gene. CDR3 residues: CASSLGLAGSYEQYF. CDR3 sequence (DNA): TGCGCCAGCAGCTTGGGACTAGCGGGTTCCTACGAGCAGTACTTC.

The chain combines TRBV15 with TRBJ1-5; 7 bases align to TRBD1. From germline, CDR1 is LNHNV and CDR2 YYDKDF (reference sequence). V trimming: 2 bases; J trimming: 9 bases; junction bases outside the gene matches: 10. This CDR3 has 15 amino acids. In DNA form, the CDR3 reads TGTGCCACCAGCAGATTGGACAGGTTGGGATCGCCCCAGCATTTT. It is translated as CATSRLDRLGSPQHF.